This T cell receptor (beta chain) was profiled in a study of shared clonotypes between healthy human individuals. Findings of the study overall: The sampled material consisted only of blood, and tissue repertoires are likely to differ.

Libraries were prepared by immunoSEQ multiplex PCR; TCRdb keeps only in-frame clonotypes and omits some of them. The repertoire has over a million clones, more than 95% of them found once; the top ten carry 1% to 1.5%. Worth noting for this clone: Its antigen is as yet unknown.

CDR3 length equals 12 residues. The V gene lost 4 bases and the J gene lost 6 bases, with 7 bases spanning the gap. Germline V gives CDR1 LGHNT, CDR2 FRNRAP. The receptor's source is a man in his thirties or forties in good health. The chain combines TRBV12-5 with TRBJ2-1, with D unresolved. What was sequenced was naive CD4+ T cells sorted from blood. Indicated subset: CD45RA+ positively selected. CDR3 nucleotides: TGTGCTAGTGGTTCTTCCGGCAATGAGCAGTTCTTC. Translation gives CASGSSGNEQFF.